The 17 T cell receptor beta chains below come from one sample, sequenced in a study of OX40 agonist ivuxolimab in advanced cancers. Assay used: immunoSEQ multiplex PCR; TCRdb lists only in-frame clones, some missing. The sample lists 50,000 to 70,000 clones; about 88% were seen once. The sample in question was CD4+ or CD8+ T cells sorted from blood, obtained in a trial of the OX40 agonist ivuxolimab. Receptor source: an adult with an advanced solid tumor such as melanoma, head and neck, liver or kidney cancer.

The gene calls are TRBV7-9 and TRBJ2-2, with a possible D match to TRBD1 (6 bases). V was shortened by 5 bases and J by 6 bases, with 7 bases between the two germline ends. Looked up from germline, CDR1 is SEHNR and CDR2 is FQNEAQ (reference sequence). The CDR3 is 12 residues long. The CDR3 region is CASSHRAGELFF. CDR3 nucleotides: TGTGCCAGCAGCCACAGGGCCGGGGAGCTGTTTTTT.

The chain combines TRBV9 with TRBJ2-2; TRBD2 agrees at 8 bases. Germline CDR1 SGDLS, CDR2 YYNGEE. J was trimmed by 3 bases and V by 6 bases; bases with no gene match: 4. The CDR3 runs 14 residues. The CDR3 loop is CASKGLAHTGELFF. The CDR3 nucleotides are TGTGCCAGCAAAGGACTAGCTCACACCGGGGAGCTGTTTTTT.

The chain joins TRBV19 to TRBJ2-5; tentatively, D is TRBD1 or TRBD2 (6 bases each). The CDR3 is 16 residues long. Between the trimmed V and J ends, which lost 6 bases and 1 base, there was a span of 18 bases. Germline V CDR1 and CDR2: LNHDA, SQIVND (reference sequence). The CDR3 nucleotides read TGTGCCAGTAGCAACGGGGGCGGACAGATCCAAGAGACCCAGTACTTC. It translates to CASSNGGGQIQETQYF.

The genes are TRBV5-1 and TRBJ2-3; TRBD1 or TRBD2 may be the D gene (6 bases each). This CDR3 comprises 14 residues. Germline V gene sequence: CDR1 SGHRS, CDR2 YFSETQ. Trimming took 4 bases from V and 9 from J, leaving 18 bases between them. DNA for the CDR3: TGCGCCAGCAGCCCTCTAGCGATGGGGGGCACGCAGTATTTT. Its protein is CASSPLAMGGTQYF.

This clone was seen only a few times. The J gene is TRBJ2-7, the V gene TRBV6-4, with TRBD1 matching over 8 bases. Germline CDR1 and CDR2: MRHNA and SNTAGT. V trimming: 6 bases; J trimming: 4 bases; junction bases outside the gene matches: 5. There are 13 residues in the CDR3. CDR3 sequence reads: CASRDRVRYEQYF. CDR3 DNA: TGTGCCAGCAGGGACAGGGTAAGGTACGAGCAGTACTTC.

This clone was seen once. The chain has TRBV10-2 and TRBJ1-5; D remains ambiguous. Germline CDR1 is WSHSY and CDR2 is SAAADI. Trimming removed 4 bases at V and 1 base at J, with 5 bases between. The CDR3 sequence is 13 residues long. Here the CDR3 DNA reads TGCGCCAGCAGTGTAAGCAGCAATCAGCCCCAGCATTTT. Translated: CASSVSSNQPQHF.

DNA for the CDR3: TGTGCCAGCAGCTTAGGAGGTCGACAGGGGATAGGTCAGCCCCAGCATTTT. Amino acids: CASSLGGRQGIGQPQHF. The chain links TRBV7-8 to TRBJ1-5; 8 nucleotides match TRBD1. The CDR3 has 17 residues. Germline V gene lookup returns CDR1 SGHVS and CDR2 FQNEAQ. Trimming at V came to 1 base and at J to 6 bases, leaving 11 bases not matched to a gene.

The chain combines TRBV7-9 with TRBJ1-1; D uncertain. Per the germline V gene, CDR1 is SEHNR and CDR2 is FQNEAQ (reference sequence). Trimming took off 5 bases at V and 0 bases at J, with 7 bases between the two ends. The CDR3 consists of 13 residues. The CDR3 loop is CASSLQMNTEAFF. The DNA for the CDR3 is TGTGCCAGCAGCCTACAGATGAACACTGAAGCTTTCTTT.

The chain's CDR3 is CASSFSPRTGLNREQFF. In DNA form, the CDR3 reads TGCGCCAGCAGCTTTTCACCGCGGACAGGGTTGAATCGTGAGCAGTTCTTC. This sequence joins TRBV5-1 and TRBJ2-1, with 8 positions matching TRBD1. In germline, CDR1 is SGHRS, CDR2 YFSETQ. There are 17 residues in the CDR3. V shed 2 bases, J shed 9 bases, and the junction held 16 bases outside the gene matches.

In nucleotides, the CDR3 is TGTGCCACCAGCCGGGGCTCAGGGGAAACTAACTATGGCTACACCTTC. This translates into CATSRGSGETNYGYTF. The V and J genes are TRBV15 and TRBJ1-2; possible D gene TRBD1, 6 bases. Trimming cost V 5 bases and J 0 bases, with 16 bases left between them. Germline V CDR1 and CDR2: LNHNV, YYDKDF (reference sequence). The CDR3 length is 16 residues.

This sequence joins TRBV6-1 and TRBJ2-3; 10 nucleotides match TRBD2. The V gene end was trimmed by 8 bases and the J gene end by 4 bases; junction bases not matched to a gene: 6. CDR3 size: 14 residues. Germline CDR1 and CDR2: MNHNS and SASEGT. The CDR3 sequence is CASGIAGGPDTQYF. The CDR3 DNA follows: TGTGCCAGCGGAATAGCGGGGGGCCCAGATACGCAGTATTTT.

The gene calls are TRBV7-9 and TRBJ2-7; D gene uncertain. The CDR3 consists of 12 residues. Germline-derived CDR1 and CDR2 are SEHNR and FQNEAQ (reference sequence). With 6 bases removed from V and 9 bases from J, the gap between germline ends came to 15 bases. The CDR3 DNA sequence: TGTGCCAGCAGTTCGACCCGACTGGTGCAGTACTTC. Translated, it gives CASSSTRLVQYF.

A remark on this clone: At one end, the junction sequence differs from germline, possibly due to a read error. The CDR3 loop reads CTSKDRASNSPLHF. The CDR3 nucleotides read TGTACCAGTAAGGACAGGGCCTCGAATTCACCCCTCCACTTT. V usage is TRBV19 and J usage is TRBJ1-6, with TRBD1 matching over 8 bases. Germline loops: CDR1 LNHDA, CDR2 SQIVND (reference sequence). The CDR3 consists of 14 residues.

The V call is TRBV6-6, the J call TRBJ2-7, with TRBD1 matching over 9 bases. The CDR3 sequence is 14 residues long. The J segment lost 5 bases and the V segment lost 6 bases, leaving 8 bases of the junction unmatched. Germline V CDR1 and CDR2: MNHNY, SVGAGI (reference sequence). In DNA form, the CDR3 reads TGTGCCAGCAGGAAAACAGGGGGCTTTGACGAGCAGTACTTC. It codes for CASRKTGGFDEQYF.

The rearrangement links TRBV29-1 to TRBJ2-5; D is undetermined. V lost 6 bases, J lost 5 bases, and 13 bases lay in between. CDR1 and CDR2 from the germline V gene are SQVTM and ANQGSEA. This CDR3 region has 12 residues. The CDR3 bases are TGCAGCGTCACAGTCTTTGGTGAGACCCAGTACTTC. This sequence encodes CSVTVFGETQYF.

Turning to this clone: The junction departs from germline at one end; a sequencing error may be responsible. The rearrangement uses TRBV10-3 and TRBJ1-5; D gene uncertain. Germline CDR1 and CDR2: ENHRY and SYGVKD. This CDR3 has 15 residues. Here the CDR3 reads CASSDGFPGNQPQHF. CDR3 nucleotides: TGTGCCAGCAGTGACGGTTTTCCGGGCAATCAGCCCCAGCATTTT.

The V and J genes are TRBV6-5 and TRBJ1-1; D unresolved. The V gene's germline CDR1 is MNHEY and CDR2 SVGAGI. The CDR3 spans 16 residues. V gave up 2 bases and J gave up 0 bases, with 13 bases separating them. This CDR3 reads CASSYAGSGLNTEAFF. The DNA for the CDR3 is TGTGCCAGCAGTTACGCAGGTTCGGGTCTGAACACTGAAGCTTTCTTT.